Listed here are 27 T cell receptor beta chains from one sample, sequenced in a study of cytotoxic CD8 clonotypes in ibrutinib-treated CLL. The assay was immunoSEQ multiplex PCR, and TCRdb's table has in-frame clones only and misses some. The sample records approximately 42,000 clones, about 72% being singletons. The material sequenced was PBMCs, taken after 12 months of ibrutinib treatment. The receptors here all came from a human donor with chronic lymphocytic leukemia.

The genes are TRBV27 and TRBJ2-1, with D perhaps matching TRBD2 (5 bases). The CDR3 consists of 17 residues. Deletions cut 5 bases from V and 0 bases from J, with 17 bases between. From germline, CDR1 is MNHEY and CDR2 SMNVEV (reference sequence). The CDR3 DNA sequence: TGTGCCAGCAGTCCCTCGACTATCTGGAGCTCCTACAATGAGCAGTTCTTC. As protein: CASSPSTIWSSYNEQFF.

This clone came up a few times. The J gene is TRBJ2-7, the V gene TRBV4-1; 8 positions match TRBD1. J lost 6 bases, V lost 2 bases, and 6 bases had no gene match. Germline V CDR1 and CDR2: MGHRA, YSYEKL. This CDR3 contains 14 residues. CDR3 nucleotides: TGCGCCAGCAGCCAACTACGGACAGGGTCCGAGCAGTACTTC. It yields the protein CASSQLRTGSEQYF.

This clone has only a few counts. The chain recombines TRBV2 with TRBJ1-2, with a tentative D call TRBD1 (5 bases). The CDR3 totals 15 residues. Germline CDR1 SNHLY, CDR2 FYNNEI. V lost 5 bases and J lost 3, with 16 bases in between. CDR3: CASSSWNPGDYGYTF. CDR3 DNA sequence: TGTGCCAGCAGTTCCTGGAACCCGGGGGACTATGGCTACACCTTC.

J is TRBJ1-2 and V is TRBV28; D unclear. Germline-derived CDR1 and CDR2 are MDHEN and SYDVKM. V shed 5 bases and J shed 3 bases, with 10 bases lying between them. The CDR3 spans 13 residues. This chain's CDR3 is CASSQESYYGYTF. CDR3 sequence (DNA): TGTGCCAGCAGTCAAGAGTCTTACTATGGCTACACCTTC.

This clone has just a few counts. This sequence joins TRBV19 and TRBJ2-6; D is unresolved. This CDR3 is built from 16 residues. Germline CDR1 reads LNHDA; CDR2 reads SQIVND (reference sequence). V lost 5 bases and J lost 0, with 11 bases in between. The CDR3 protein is CASSAPMLSGANVLTF. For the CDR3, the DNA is TGTGCCAGTAGTGCCCCGATGCTCTCTGGGGCCAACGTCCTGACTTTC.

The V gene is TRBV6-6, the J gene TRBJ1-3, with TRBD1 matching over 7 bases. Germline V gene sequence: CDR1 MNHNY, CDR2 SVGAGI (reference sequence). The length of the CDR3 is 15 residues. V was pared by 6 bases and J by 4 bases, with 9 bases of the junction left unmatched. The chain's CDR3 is CASSPTGVAGNTIYF. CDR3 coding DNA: TGTGCCAGCAGCCCAACAGGGGTCGCCGGAAACACCATATATTTT.

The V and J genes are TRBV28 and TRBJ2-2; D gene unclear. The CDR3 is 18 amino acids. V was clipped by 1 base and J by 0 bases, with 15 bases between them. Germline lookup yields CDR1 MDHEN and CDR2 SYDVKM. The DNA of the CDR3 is TGTGCCAGCAGTTTATTTTTCAGACAACGGGCGAACACCGGGGAGCTGTTTTTT. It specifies CASSLFFRQRANTGELFF.

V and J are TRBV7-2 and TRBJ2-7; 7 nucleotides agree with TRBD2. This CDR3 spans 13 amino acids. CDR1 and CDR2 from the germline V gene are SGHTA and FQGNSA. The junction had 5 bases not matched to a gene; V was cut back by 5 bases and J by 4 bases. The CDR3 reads CASSPVAGYEQYF. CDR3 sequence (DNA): TGTGCCAGCAGCCCCGTAGCGGGTTACGAGCAGTACTTC.

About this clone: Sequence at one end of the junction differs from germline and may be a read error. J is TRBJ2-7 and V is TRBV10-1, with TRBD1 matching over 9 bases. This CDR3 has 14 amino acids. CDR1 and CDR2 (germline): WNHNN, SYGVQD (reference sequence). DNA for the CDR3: TGCGCCAGCAGACCCGGGACAGGGTCCTCCGAGCAGTACTTC. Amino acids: CASRPGTGSSEQYF.

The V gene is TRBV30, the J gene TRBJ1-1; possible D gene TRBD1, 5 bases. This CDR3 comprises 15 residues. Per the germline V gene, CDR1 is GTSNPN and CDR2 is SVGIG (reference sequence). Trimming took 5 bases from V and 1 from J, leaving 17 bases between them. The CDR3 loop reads CAWVRGGRGNTEAFF. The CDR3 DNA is TGTGCCTGGGTCCGCGGGGGGAGGGGGAACACTGAAGCTTTCTTT.

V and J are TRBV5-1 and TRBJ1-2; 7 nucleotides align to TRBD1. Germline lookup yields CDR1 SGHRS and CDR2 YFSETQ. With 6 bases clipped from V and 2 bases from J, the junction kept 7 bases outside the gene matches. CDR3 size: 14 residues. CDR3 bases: TGCGCCAGCACCGACAGGGAGGGAAACTATGGCTACACCTTC. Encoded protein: CASTDREGNYGYTF.

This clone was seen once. The CDR3: CASSESTLMDTQYF. Written as DNA, the CDR3 is TGTGCCAGCAGTGAAAGTACGCTGATGGATACGCAGTATTTT. The V and J genes are TRBV6-5 and TRBJ2-3; D call uncertain. The CDR3 runs 14 residues. The V end was cut by 5 bases, the J end by 6 bases, with 15 bases between. Per germline, CDR1 MNHEY and CDR2 SVGAGI.

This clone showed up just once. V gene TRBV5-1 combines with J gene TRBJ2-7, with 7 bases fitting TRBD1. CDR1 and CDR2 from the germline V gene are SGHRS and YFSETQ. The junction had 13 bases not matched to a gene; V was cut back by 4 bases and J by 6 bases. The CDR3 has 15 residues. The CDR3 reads CASSPTGDPLGEQYF. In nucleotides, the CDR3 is TGCGCCAGCAGCCCAACAGGGGACCCCCTAGGCGAGCAGTACTTC.

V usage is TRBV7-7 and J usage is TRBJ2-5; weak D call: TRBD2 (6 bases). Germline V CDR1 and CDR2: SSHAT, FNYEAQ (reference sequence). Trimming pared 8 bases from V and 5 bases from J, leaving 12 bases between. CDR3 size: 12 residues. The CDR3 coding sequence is TGTGCCAGCGGGGCCCGGGGGGAGACCCAGTACTTC. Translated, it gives CASGARGETQYF.

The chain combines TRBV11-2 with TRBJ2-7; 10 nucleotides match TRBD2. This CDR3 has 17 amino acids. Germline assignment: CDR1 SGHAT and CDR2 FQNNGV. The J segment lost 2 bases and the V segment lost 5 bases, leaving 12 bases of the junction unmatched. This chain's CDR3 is CASSRTVAGGLTYEQYF. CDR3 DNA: TGTGCCAGCAGCCGTACAGTAGCGGGAGGACTTACCTACGAGCAGTACTTC.

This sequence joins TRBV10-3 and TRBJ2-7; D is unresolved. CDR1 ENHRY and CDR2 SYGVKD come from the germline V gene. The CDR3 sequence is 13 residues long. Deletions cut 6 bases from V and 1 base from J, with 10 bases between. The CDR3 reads CAIRSTSSYEQYF. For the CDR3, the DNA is TGTGCCATCAGGTCGACATCTTCCTACGAGCAGTACTTC.

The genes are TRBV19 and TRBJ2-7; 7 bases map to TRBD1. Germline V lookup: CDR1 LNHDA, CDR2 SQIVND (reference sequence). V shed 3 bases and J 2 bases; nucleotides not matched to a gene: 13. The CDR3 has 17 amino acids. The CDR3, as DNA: TGTGCCAGTAGTATCAAACTACGACAGGGATTTGCCTACGAGCAGTACTTC. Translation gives CASSIKLRQGFAYEQYF.

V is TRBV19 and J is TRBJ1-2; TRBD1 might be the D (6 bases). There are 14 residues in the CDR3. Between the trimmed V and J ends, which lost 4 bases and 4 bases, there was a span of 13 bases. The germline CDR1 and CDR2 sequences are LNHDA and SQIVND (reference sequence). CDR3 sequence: CASSSGTFGYGYTF. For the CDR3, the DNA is TGTGCCAGTAGTAGTGGGACATTCGGCTATGGCTACACCTTC.

CDR3 protein: CASSTRTVGSAGYTF. DNA of the CDR3: TGTGCCAGTAGTACCCGGACAGTGGGGTCTGCTGGCTACACCTTC. The V call is TRBV19, the J call TRBJ1-2; possibly TRBD1 for D (6 bases). CDR1 LNHDA and CDR2 SQIVND come from the germline V gene (reference sequence). V lost 4 bases to trimming and J lost 7 bases, with 19 bases between them. CDR3 size: 15 residues. The entire variable domain, with the rest obtained from reference TRBV19 and TRBJ1-2, is as follows: DGGITQSPKYLFRKEGQNVTLSCEQNLNHDAMYWYRQDPGQGLRLIYYSQIVNDFQKGDIAEGYSVSREKKESFPLTVTSAQKNPTAFYLCASSTRTVGSAGYTFGSGTRLTVV.

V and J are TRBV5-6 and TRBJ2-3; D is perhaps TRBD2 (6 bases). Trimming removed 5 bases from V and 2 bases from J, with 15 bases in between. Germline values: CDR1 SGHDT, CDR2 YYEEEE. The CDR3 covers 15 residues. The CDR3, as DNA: TGTGCCAGCAGGCTCTGGCCGGGAGCCACAGATACGCAGTATTTT. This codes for CASRLWPGATDTQYF. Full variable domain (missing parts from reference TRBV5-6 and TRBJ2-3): DAGVTQSPTHLIKTRGQQVTLRCSPKSGHDTVSWYQQALGQGPQFIFQYYEEEERQRGNFPDRFSGHQFPNYSSELNVNALLLGDSALYLCASRLWPGATDTQYFGPGTRLTVL.

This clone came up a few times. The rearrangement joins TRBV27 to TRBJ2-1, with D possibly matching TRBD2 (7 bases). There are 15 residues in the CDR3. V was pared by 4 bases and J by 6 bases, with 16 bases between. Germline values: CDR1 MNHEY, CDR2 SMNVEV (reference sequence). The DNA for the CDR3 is TGTGCCAGCAGTTCAAATCAGGGGAGGGGCAATGAGCAGTTCTTC. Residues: CASSSNQGRGNEQFF.

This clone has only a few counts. The CDR3 nucleotides read TGTGCCAGCAGCCTCGATAGCACAGATACGCAGTATTTT. This gives the protein CASSLDSTDTQYF. The rearrangement links TRBV5-4 to TRBJ2-3; D uncertain. Germline V gene lookup returns CDR1 SGHNT and CDR2 YYREEE (reference sequence). CDR3 size: 13 residues. Trimming cost V 4 bases and J 0 bases, with 6 bases left between them.

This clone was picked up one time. CDR3 in amino acids: CASSLQGGVGEQFF. For the CDR3, the DNA is TGTGCCAGCAGTTTACAGGGAGGGGTAGGGGAGCAGTTCTTC. The chain couples TRBV6-6 to TRBJ2-1; D is possibly TRBD2 (7 bases). Germline loops: CDR1 MNHNY, CDR2 SVGAGI (reference sequence). CDR3 length: 14 amino acids. Trimming removed 4 bases from V and 10 bases from J, with 17 bases in between.

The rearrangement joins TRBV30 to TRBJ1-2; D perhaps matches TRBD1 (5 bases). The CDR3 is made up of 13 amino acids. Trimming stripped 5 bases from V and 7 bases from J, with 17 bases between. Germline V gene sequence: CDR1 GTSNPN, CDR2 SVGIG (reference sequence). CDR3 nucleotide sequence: TGTGCCTGGCAGGGACTGACAAAGACTGGCTACACCTTC. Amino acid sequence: CAWQGLTKTGYTF.

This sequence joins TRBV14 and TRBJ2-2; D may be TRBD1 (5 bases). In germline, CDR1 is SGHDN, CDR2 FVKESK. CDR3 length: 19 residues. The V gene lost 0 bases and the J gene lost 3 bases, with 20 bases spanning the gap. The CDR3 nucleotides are TGTGCCAGCAGCCAAGATCTCGGCGGCAGGGATAGGGACACCGGGGAGCTGTTTTTT. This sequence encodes CASSQDLGGRDRDTGELFF.

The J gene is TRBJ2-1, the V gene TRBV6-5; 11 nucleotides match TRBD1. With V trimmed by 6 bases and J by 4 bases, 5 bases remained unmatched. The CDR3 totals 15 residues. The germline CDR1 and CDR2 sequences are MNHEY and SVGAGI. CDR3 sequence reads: CASSRGQGGYNEQFF. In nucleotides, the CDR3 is TGTGCCAGCAGCCGGGGACAGGGGGGGTACAATGAGCAGTTCTTC.

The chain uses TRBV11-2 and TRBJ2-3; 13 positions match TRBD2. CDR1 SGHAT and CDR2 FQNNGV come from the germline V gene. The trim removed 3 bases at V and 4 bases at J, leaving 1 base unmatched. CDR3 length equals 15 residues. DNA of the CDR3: TGTGCCAGCAGCTTGGGACTAGCGGGGCCAGATACGCAGTATTTT. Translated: CASSLGLAGPDTQYF.